What follows describes a single T cell receptor beta chain. These data are taken from a study of blood T cell repertoires in COVID-19. Study background: Sources were T cells, B-cell-depleted T cells, or PBMCs; the material itself was cDNA or gDNA.

TCRdb's table, derived via immunoSEQ multiplex PCR, lists solely in-frame clones and lacks some. The data show a few hundred thousand clones, about 85% seen once. Recruitment covered about 25 US areas and drew participants whose ages spanned about 18 to 100 years. Recovery among Cohort 3 donors was established by two negative PCRs, clearance, or symptom resolution. V lost 5 bases and J lost 6; bases outside the gene matches: 14. The V gene's germline CDR1 is SGHRS and CDR2 YFSETQ. The CDR3 spans 16 residues. The chain links TRBV5-1 to TRBJ1-5, with TRBD1 matching over 7 bases. Source material: PBMCs or T cells enriched from blood (not recorded which). This TCR was recovered from a middle-aged man who had recovered from COVID-19. The CDR3 is CASSRQGPSEGQPQHF. The CDR3 DNA sequence: TGCGCCAGCAGTCGACAGGGACCCTCCGAAGGTCAGCCCCAGCATTTT. The complete variable domain, with remaining parts taken from reference TRBV5-1 and TRBJ1-5, reads KAGVTQTPRYLIKTRGQQVTLSCSPISGHRSVSWYQQTPGQGLQFLFEYFSETQRNKGNFPGRFSGRQFSNSRSEMNVSTLELGDSALYLCASSRQGPSEGQPQHFGDGTRLSIL.